Below, 20 T cell receptor beta chains from the same sample are listed, as sequenced in a study of blood T cell dynamics during melanoma immunotherapy. Time point here: pre-treatment baseline. TCRdb keeps only in-frame clones here, not all; method: immunoSEQ multiplex PCR. The sample contains 15,000 to 20,000 clones, about 83% of which appear only once. The starting material was blood, obtained from a patient treated with checkpoint blockade. The receptors derive from a human donor with melanoma.

The chain employs TRBV28 and TRBJ2-5; D possibly corresponds to TRBD2 (5 bases). This CDR3 region has 12 residues. Per the germline V gene, CDR1 is MDHEN and CDR2 is SYDVKM. Trimming pared 4 bases from V and 4 bases from J, leaving 7 bases between. The CDR3 protein is CASSSGGETQYF. Written as DNA, the CDR3 is TGTGCCAGCAGTTCCGGAGGAGAGACCCAGTACTTC.

The chain couples TRBV4-1 to TRBJ2-5; no firm D call. Trimming cost V 3 bases and J 1 base, with 3 bases left between them. The germline V gene encodes CDR1 MGHRA and CDR2 YSYEKL. The CDR3 consists of 12 residues. CDR3: CASSHPQETQYF. As DNA, the CDR3 is TGCGCCAGCAGCCACCCCCAAGAGACCCAGTACTTC.

The chain joins TRBV20-1 to TRBJ2-3; no clear D. Trimming left V 2 bases short and J 8 bases short, with 8 bases between. From germline, CDR1 is DFQATT and CDR2 SNEGSKA (reference sequence). CDR3 size: 11 residues. In nucleotides, the CDR3 is TGCAGTGCTAGACGGTTGAGTACGCAGTATTTT. The encoded protein is CSARRLSTQYF.

The CDR3 region has the DNA TGTGCCACCAGCAGAGGACCGATGACTAGCGGGAGATTCAATGAGCAGTTCTTC. Its protein is CATSRGPMTSGRFNEQFF. The rearrangement uses TRBV15 and TRBJ2-1, with 12 bases lining up with TRBD2. Germline lookup yields CDR1 LNHNV and CDR2 YYDKDF (reference sequence). V trimming: 1 base; J trimming: 6 bases; junction bases outside the gene matches: 10. This CDR3 has 18 residues.

This clone was recorded only once. The chain employs TRBV19 and TRBJ1-6; D is possibly TRBD1 (6 bases). Germline CDR1 LNHDA, CDR2 SQIVND (reference sequence). CDR3 length: 16 amino acids. With 3 bases removed from V and 4 bases from J, the gap between germline ends came to 13 bases. The CDR3 here is CASSIMIQGYNSPLHF. As DNA, the CDR3 is TGTGCCAGTAGTATTATGATACAGGGATATAATTCACCCCTCCACTTT.

The rearrangement links TRBV7-2 to TRBJ1-2; D is perhaps TRBD1 (6 bases). This CDR3 has 12 amino acids. Trimming took 7 bases from V and 7 from J, leaving 13 bases between them. Germline assignment: CDR1 SGHTA and CDR2 FQGNSA. The CDR3 nucleotides are TGTGCCAGCACCACCGGGACATCTGGCTACACCTTC. Protein: CASTTGTSGYTF.

This clone was detected only a few times. This sequence joins TRBV11-2 and TRBJ2-5, with D tentatively TRBD1 (5 bases). The CDR3 is made up of 15 amino acids. The V end was cut by 6 bases, the J end by 0 bases, with 14 bases between. Looked up from germline, CDR1 is SGHAT and CDR2 is FQNNGV. In DNA form, the CDR3 reads TGTGCCAGCAGACGGGTTCAGGGTAACCAAGAGACCCAGTACTTC. Its translation is CASRRVQGNQETQYF.

J is TRBJ2-5 and V is TRBV4-2; TRBD2 aligns across 9 bases. The DNA end favors TRBJ2-7, so the J call may be wrong. The CDR3 is 15 amino acids. CDR1 LGHNA and CDR2 YNFKEQ come from the germline V gene. The CDR3 is CASSQLAGPSYEQYF. The CDR3 DNA reads TGTGCCAGCAGCCAACTAGCGGGACCCTCCTACGAGCAGTACTTC.

This rearrangement joins TRBV19 to TRBJ1-4, with D perhaps matching TRBD1 (6 bases). CDR3 length: 14 residues. Germline loops: CDR1 LNHDA, CDR2 SQIVND (reference sequence). Trimming removed 7 bases at V and 8 bases at J, with 17 bases between. The CDR3 reads CASTGQSPLEKLFF. In DNA, the CDR3 is TGTGCCAGTACTGGACAGAGTCCGCTAGAAAAACTGTTTTTT.

The gene calls are TRBV5-1 and TRBJ2-3, with 8 positions matching TRBD1. Germline trimming cut 6 bases from V and 2 bases from J; bases unmatched to any gene: 8. The CDR3 is 15 residues long. Germline-derived CDR1 and CDR2 are SGHRS and YFSETQ. The CDR3 loop is CASIATGALTDTQYF. In DNA, the CDR3 is TGCGCCAGCATCGCGACAGGGGCCCTCACAGATACGCAGTATTTT. The whole variable domain, remainder taken from reference TRBV5-1 and TRBJ2-3, is KAGVTQTPRYLIKTRGQQVTLSCSPISGHRSVSWYQQTPGQGLQFLFEYFSETQRNKGNFPGRFSGRQFSNSRSEMNVSTLELGDSALYLCASIATGALTDTQYFGPGTRLTVL.

This chain links TRBV15 with TRBJ2-5; no reliable D call. CDR3 size: 12 residues. The germline V gene has CDR1 LNHNV and CDR2 YYDKDF (reference sequence). The V end was cut by 0 bases, the J end by 5 bases, with 4 bases between. For the CDR3, the DNA is TGTGCCACCAGCAGAGATTGGGAGACCCAGTACTTC. This sequence encodes CATSRDWETQYF.

In nucleotides, the CDR3 is TGTGCCAGCAGTTTAATCCCGTCGGGTGTGGACGCGCAGTATTTT. This sequence encodes CASSLIPSGVDAQYF. The chain couples TRBV28 to TRBJ2-3; D remains ambiguous. The germline V gene encodes CDR1 MDHEN and CDR2 SYDVKM. The CDR3 consists of 15 residues. The V and J ends lost 2 bases and 10 bases respectively, with 19 bases between them. The whole variable domain, remainder taken from reference TRBV28 and TRBJ2-3, is DVKVTQSSRYLVKRTGEKVFLECVQDMDHENMFWYRQDPGLGLRLIYFSYDVKMKEKGDIPEGYSVSREKKERFSLILESASTNQTSMYLCASSLIPSGVDAQYFGPGTRLTVL.

This chain uses TRBV6-6 with TRBJ2-7; D gene uncertain. CDR1 MNHNY and CDR2 SVGAGI come from the germline V gene (reference sequence). This CDR3 has 11 residues. V lost 5 bases, J lost 3 bases, and 5 bases lay in between. DNA for the CDR3: TGTGCCAGCAGTCAAATCTACGAGCAGTACTTC. This codes for CASSQIYEQYF.

V is TRBV5-6 and J is TRBJ1-4, with no clear D. Germline CDR1 reads SGHDT; CDR2 reads YYEEEE. The CDR3 is made up of 13 amino acids. The V end lost 4 bases, the J end lost 3 bases, and 7 bases lay between the germline ends. The DNA of the CDR3 is TGTGCCAGCAGCCCGGGATCTAATGAAAAACTGTTTTTT. Protein product: CASSPGSNEKLFF.

The V gene is TRBV7-9, the J gene TRBJ1-2; unclear D gene. V lost 5 bases and J 8 bases, leaving 12 bases between the germline ends. Germline-derived CDR1 and CDR2 are SEHNR and FQNEAQ (reference sequence). The CDR3 runs 12 residues. The DNA for the CDR3 is TGTGCCAGCAGCCAGGCCGGTGAAGGCTACACCTTC. Encoded protein: CASSQAGEGYTF.

The J gene is TRBJ1-5, the V gene TRBV16; 7 nucleotides match TRBD1. V shed 5 bases, J shed 9 bases, and the junction held 4 bases outside the gene matches. The germline CDR1 and CDR2 sequences are KGHSY and FQNENV. The CDR3 runs 12 residues. CDR3: CASSKYRGPQHF. In DNA form, the CDR3 reads TGTGCCAGCAGCAAATACAGGGGGCCCCAGCATTTT.

This clone was seen just once. The CDR3 DNA sequence: TGTGCCAGCACTTCTCATCCCCCCGGGGAGCTGTTTTTT. It encodes CASTSHPPGELFF. The chain is built from TRBV6-6 and TRBJ2-2; no definite D call. With 7 bases removed from V and 6 bases from J, the gap between germline ends came to 12 bases. The V gene's germline CDR1 is MNHNY and CDR2 SVGAGI (reference sequence). The CDR3 runs 13 residues.

The chain joins TRBV6-4 to TRBJ1-4; the match to TRBD1 covers 7 bases. Looked up from germline, CDR1 is MRHNA and CDR2 is SNTAGT. V lost 6 bases, J lost 2 bases, and 6 bases stayed unmatched. The CDR3 has 15 residues. CDR3 bases: TGTGCCAGCAGCGGGGAGGGGGCGACTAATGAAAAACTGTTTTTT. Its protein product is CASSGEGATNEKLFF.

The chain combines TRBV2 with TRBJ2-1; D perhaps matches TRBD2 (6 bases). CDR1 and CDR2 (germline): SNHLY, FYNNEI. The CDR3 spans 14 residues. V was trimmed by 7 bases and J by 4 bases, leaving 14 bases between them. The CDR3 coding sequence is TGTGCCAGCACCCGGGACTTCGGATACAATGAGCAGTTCTTC. Translation: CASTRDFGYNEQFF. The full variable domain, in which reference TRBV2 and TRBJ2-1 provide the parts outside the CDR3, is EPEVTQTPSHQVTQMGQEVILRCVPISNHLYFYWYRQILGQKVEFLVSFYNNEISEKSEIFDDQFSVERPDGSNFTLKIRSTKLEDSAMYFCASTRDFGYNEQFFGPGTRLTVL.

V usage is TRBV9 and J usage is TRBJ2-1; unclear D gene. CDR1 is SGDLS and CDR2 is YYNGEE in the germline V gene. Deletions cut 1 base from V and 9 bases from J, with 11 bases between. The CDR3 is 13 residues long. CDR3 DNA sequence: TGTGCCAGCAGCGTATCCCCTCCGGGTGAGCAGTTCTTC. Amino acids: CASSVSPPGEQFF.